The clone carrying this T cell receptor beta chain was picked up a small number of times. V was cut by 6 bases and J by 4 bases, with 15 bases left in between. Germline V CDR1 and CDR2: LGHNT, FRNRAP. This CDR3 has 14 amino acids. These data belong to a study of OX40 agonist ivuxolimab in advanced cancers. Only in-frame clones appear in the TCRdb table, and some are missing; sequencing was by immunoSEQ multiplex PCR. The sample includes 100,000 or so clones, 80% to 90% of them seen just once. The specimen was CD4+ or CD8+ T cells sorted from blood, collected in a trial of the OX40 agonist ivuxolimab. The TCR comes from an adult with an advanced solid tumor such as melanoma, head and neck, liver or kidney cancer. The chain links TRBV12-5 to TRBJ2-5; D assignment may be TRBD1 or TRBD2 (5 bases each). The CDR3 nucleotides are TGTGCTAGTGGACTTACCGGGACCGCAGAGACCCAGTACTTC. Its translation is CASGLTGTAETQYF.